This TCR beta chain was sequenced in a study of blood T cell repertoires in COVID-19. Study background: Samples came from the United States, Italy and Spain, spanning acute and convalescent COVID-19. T cells, B-cell-depleted T cells, or PBMCs supplied cDNA or gDNA.

V dropped 9 bases and J dropped 4 bases, with 9 bases sitting between them. Germline CDR1 MGHDK, CDR2 SYGVNS. CDR3 length: 12 residues. As processed by the authors: Reference gene primer amplification gave nucleated cell count estimates. Repertoires were generated with immunoSEQ multiplex PCR, while TCRdb's copy carries only in-frame clones and drops some. Clonal size and the V and J genes are those of that table, whereas D and trimming came from the DNA. The table lists around 250,000 clones, about 85% of them singletons. This TCR was recovered from a young man who had recovered from COVID-19. The sequencing sample was made of peripheral blood. The gene calls are TRBV25-1 and TRBJ1-4; unclear D gene. CDR3 DNA sequence: TGTGCCAGGAAGGACTGTAATGAAAAACTGTTTTTT. Translating gives CARKDCNEKLFF.